Sequencing of this TCR beta chain was carried out in a study of blood T cell repertoires in COVID-19. The wider study: PBMCs, B-cell-depleted T cells, or T cells were the source of the cDNA or gDNA that made up the material.

Original handling: Cell counts per sample came from amplifying reference gene primers. Sequenced by immunoSEQ multiplex PCR; TCRdb stores in-frame clones only, minus some. The D gene and trimming were derived from the DNA, and the V and J assignments and clone size from that table. This sample has some 330,000 clones, with more than 75% found just once. The germline V gene encodes CDR1 LGHDT and CDR2 YNNKEL (reference sequence). Deletions cut 6 bases from V and 6 bases from J, with 15 bases between. This CDR3 spans 14 amino acids. This clonotype was sampled from a woman aged 50 to 65 with active or convalescent COVID-19. Sequenced: peripheral blood. V usage is TRBV3-1 (or the pseudogene TRBV3-2) and J usage is TRBJ1-3, with D perhaps TRBD1 (6 bases). CDR3 sequence: CASRDTGSENTIYF. CDR3 sequence (DNA): TGTGCCAGCAGAGACACAGGGAGCGAAAACACCATATATTTT.